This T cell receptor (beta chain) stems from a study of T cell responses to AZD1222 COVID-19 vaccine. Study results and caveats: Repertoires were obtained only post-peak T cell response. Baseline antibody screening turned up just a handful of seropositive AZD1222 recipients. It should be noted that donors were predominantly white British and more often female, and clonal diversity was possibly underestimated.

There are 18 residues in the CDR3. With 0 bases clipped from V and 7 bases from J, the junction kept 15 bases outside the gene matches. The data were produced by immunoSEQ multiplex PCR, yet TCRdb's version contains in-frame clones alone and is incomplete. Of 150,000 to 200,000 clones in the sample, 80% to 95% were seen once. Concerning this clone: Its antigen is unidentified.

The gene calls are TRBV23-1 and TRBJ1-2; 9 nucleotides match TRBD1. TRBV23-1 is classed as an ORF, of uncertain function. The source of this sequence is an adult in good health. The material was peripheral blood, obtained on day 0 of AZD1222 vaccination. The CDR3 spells CASSQSGGRDREVGGYTF. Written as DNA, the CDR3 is TGCGCCAGCAGTCAATCCGGCGGAAGGGACAGGGAAGTTGGTGGCTACACCTTC.